These 29 T cell receptor beta chains came from one sample sequenced in a study of cytomegalovirus exposure and HLA in healthy donors. 13 Jbeta primers and 60 Vbeta primers were used for the PCR. Profiled with immunoSEQ multiplex PCR; TCRdb holds only in-frame clones, not every one. The repertoire holds 60,000 to 90,000 clones, with around 70% as singletons. Sequencing was carried out using PBMCs. Every receptor here comes from a man between 40 and 49 years old in good health and CMV-seropositive.

The rearrangement joins TRBV13 to TRBJ1-1; 9 nucleotides align to TRBD1. The V gene end was trimmed by 8 bases and the J gene end by 1 base; junction bases not matched to a gene: 2. From germline, CDR1 is PRHDT and CDR2 FYEKMQ (reference sequence). This CDR3 has 13 amino acids. The CDR3 bases are TGTGCCAGCGACAGGGGGACGAACACTGAAGCTTTCTTT. As protein: CASDRGTNTEAFF.

The gene calls are TRBV2 and TRBJ2-3; no definite D call. Trimming cost V 6 bases and J 0 bases, with 13 bases left between them. The CDR3 contains 15 residues. Germline CDR1 is SNHLY and CDR2 is FYNNEI. In nucleotides, the CDR3 is TGTGCCAGCAGGGCGGTATGGCGTAGCACAGATACGCAGTATTTT. Translating gives CASRAVWRSTDTQYF.

The chain is built from TRBV6-1 and TRBJ2-7; D possibly corresponds to TRBD2 (6 bases). Germline loops: CDR1 MNHNS, CDR2 SASEGT. V lost 4 bases, J lost 5 bases, and 12 bases lay in between. This CDR3 is 13 amino acids long. The CDR3 region has the DNA TGTGCCAGCAGTGCCGGGGGTAATCACGAGCAGTACTTC. Its protein product is CASSAGGNHEQYF.

The V and J genes are TRBV7-9 and TRBJ1-4, with TRBD1 identical over 8 bases. J lost 8 bases, V lost 5 bases, and 7 bases had no gene match. Germline values: CDR1 SEHNR, CDR2 FQNEAQ (reference sequence). CDR3 length: 14 amino acids. As DNA, the CDR3 is TGTGCCAGCAGCCCAGGACAGGGATGGGAAAAACTGTTTTTT. This translates into CASSPGQGWEKLFF.

In this sample, this clone turned up a few times. The chain employs TRBV29-1 and TRBJ2-3; no reliable D call. Per the germline V gene, CDR1 is SQVTM and CDR2 is ANQGSEA. This CDR3 is 13 amino acids long. The germline V and J ends were trimmed by 2 bases and 5 bases, with 11 bases remaining between them. As DNA, the CDR3 is TGCAGCGTTGAACTCGCGAGGTTAGATACGCAGTATTTT. Encoded protein: CSVELARLDTQYF.

This clone occurred once. This chain uses TRBV7-3 with TRBJ1-2; possible D gene TRBD1, 6 bases. Germline V gene sequence: CDR1 SGHTA, CDR2 FQGTGA. V shed 4 bases and J shed 6 bases, with 9 bases lying between them. The CDR3 loop spans 12 amino acids. CDR3 sequence (DNA): TGTGCCAGCAGCTCAGGGGTAGATGGCTACACCTTC. It is translated as CASSSGVDGYTF.

The rearrangement uses TRBV10-3 and TRBJ1-4; 7 bases agree with TRBD1. Per germline, CDR1 ENHRY and CDR2 SYGVKD. The length of the CDR3 is 14 residues. V lost 5 bases, J lost 3 bases, and 3 bases stayed unmatched. The CDR3 loop reads CAISRDSSNEKLFF. Written as DNA, the CDR3 is TGTGCCATCAGTAGGGACAGTTCTAATGAAAAACTGTTTTTT.

This chain links TRBV5-6 with TRBJ2-5; D gene uncertain. CDR3 length: 14 amino acids. The germline CDR1 and CDR2 sequences are SGHDT and YYEEEE. Trimming removed 0 bases at V and 2 bases at J, with 8 bases between. The CDR3 bases are TGTGCCAGCAGCTTGGCCCACAGACAAGAGACCCAGTACTTC. Amino acid sequence: CASSLAHRQETQYF.

The V and J genes are TRBV2 and TRBJ1-2; weak D call: TRBD1 (5 bases). V lost 6 bases to trimming and J lost 4 bases, with 15 bases between them. The germline gives CDR1 SNHLY, CDR2 FYNNEI. The CDR3 covers 14 residues. The CDR3 bases are TGTGCCAGCAGACCAGGGCTGGAGGGCTATGGCTACACCTTC. Translation gives CASRPGLEGYGYTF.

This chain uses TRBV21-1 with TRBJ1-1; the table assigns TRBD1, which was not confirmed against the DNA. TRBV21-1 constitutes a pseudogene. The CDR3 has 14 residues. For the CDR3, the DNA is TGTGCCAGCAGTCCCGGGACAAGTCCCACTGAAGCTTTCTTT. It yields the protein CASSPGTSPTEAFF.

This chain uses TRBV18 with TRBJ2-7; 8 bases map to TRBD1. The CDR3 sequence is 14 residues long. V was pared by 3 bases and J by 3 bases, with 4 bases of the junction left unmatched. The germline gives CDR1 KGHSH, CDR2 LQKENI. CDR3 DNA sequence: TGTGCCAGCTCACCGGACGGACAGGGCTACGAGCAGTACTTC. This translates into CASSPDGQGYEQYF.

The chain joins TRBV28 to TRBJ1-1, with TRBD1 as a possible D gene (5 bases). V lost 0 bases to trimming and J lost 5 bases, with 13 bases between them. Germline values: CDR1 MDHEN, CDR2 SYDVKM. The CDR3 contains 15 residues. The CDR3 loop is CASSLWRGVRTEAFF. The CDR3 nucleotides are TGTGCCAGCAGTTTATGGCGGGGGGTTAGGACTGAAGCTTTCTTT.

V is TRBV5-3 and J is TRBJ2-1; the D gene is possibly TRBD1 (6 bases). TRBV5-3 is an ORF, with its function uncertain. This CDR3 spans 14 amino acids. V lost 3 bases to trimming and J lost 7 bases, with 14 bases between them. CDR3 DNA sequence: TGTGCCAGAAGCTCCGAACCTAGGGGGAATGAGCAGTTCTTC. It specifies CARSSEPRGNEQFF.

The CDR3 nucleotides are TGTGCCAGCAGCCCAGAGACATCCTCCTACGAGCAGTACTTC. Translated: CASSPETSSYEQYF. The chain has TRBV5-4 and TRBJ2-7; D unresolved. This CDR3 contains 14 residues. The germline gives CDR1 SGHNT, CDR2 YYREEE (reference sequence). The germline V and J ends were trimmed by 4 bases and 0 bases, with 11 bases remaining between them.

The genes are TRBV19 and TRBJ1-6; maybe TRBD1 (5 bases). The V gene's germline CDR1 is LNHDA and CDR2 SQIVND (reference sequence). V lost 3 bases and J 10 bases, leaving 19 bases between the germline ends. CDR3 length equals 16 residues. The CDR3 DNA is TGTGCCAGTAGTATCTTGAGTGCGGGGGAGGGATCACCCCTCCACTTT. This sequence encodes CASSILSAGEGSPLHF.

This rearrangement joins TRBV15 to TRBJ1-2, with a weak D call TRBD1 (6 bases). The germline CDR1 and CDR2 sequences are LNHNV and YYDKDF (reference sequence). V lost 0 bases to trimming and J lost 3 bases, with 14 bases between them. This CDR3 spans 16 amino acids. The CDR3 protein is CATSRDHVQGHYGYTF. The DNA for the CDR3 is TGTGCCACCAGCAGAGATCATGTGCAGGGGCACTATGGCTACACCTTC. The whole variable domain, filled in from reference TRBV15 and TRBJ1-2, reads DAMVIQNPRYQVTQFGKPVTLSCSQTLNHNVMYWYQQKSSQAPKLLFHYYDKDFNNEADTPDNFQSRRPNTSFCFLDIRSPGLGDTAMYLCATSRDHVQGHYGYTFGSGTRLTVV.

This rearrangement joins TRBV9 to TRBJ2-6, with 11 nucleotides matching TRBD2. The CDR3 is 18 residues long. V was clipped by 2 bases and J by 0 bases; unmatched bases: 4. Germline V gene sequence: CDR1 SGDLS, CDR2 YYNGEE. The CDR3 DNA reads as TGTGCCAGCAGCGTTGGACTAGCGGGCCGCTCTGGGGCCAACGTCCTGACTTTC. Residues: CASSVGLAGRSGANVLTF.

This clone has just one count. CDR3 in amino acids: CASNKRLAVRAKNIQYF. In DNA, the CDR3 is TGTGCCAGTAACAAACGACTAGCGGTTCGCGCCAAAAACATTCAGTACTTC. The rearrangement uses TRBV19 and TRBJ2-4; 9 nucleotides agree with TRBD2. Germline assignment: CDR1 LNHDA and CDR2 SQIVND (reference sequence). The V segment lost 7 bases and the J segment 1 base; nucleotides outside the gene matches: 11. This CDR3 has 17 residues.

This clone was recorded many times. The rearrangement joins TRBV6-5 to TRBJ2-7; 7 bases are a match to TRBD1. The CDR3 length is 13 residues. Unmatched junction bases numbered 1, after V lost 2 bases and J lost 3 bases. The germline V gene has CDR1 MNHEY and CDR2 SVGAGI. DNA for the CDR3: TGTGCCAGCAGTTACGGGGACAGCTACGAGCAGTACTTC. Amino acid sequence: CASSYGDSYEQYF.

The rearrangement uses TRBV11-1 and TRBJ2-1; perhaps TRBD1 as D (6 bases). CDR3 size: 17 residues. Germline CDR1 and CDR2: SGHAT and FQDESV (reference sequence). With 7 bases removed from V and 0 bases from J, the gap between germline ends came to 19 bases. In DNA form, the CDR3 reads TGTGCCAGCACCACGCCCTACAGGGTGGTCTCCTACAATGAGCAGTTCTTC. Translating gives CASTTPYRVVSYNEQFF.

The chain employs TRBV19 and TRBJ1-5; no reliable D call. This CDR3 comprises 13 residues. V was trimmed by 4 bases and J by 5 bases, leaving 9 bases between them. Per germline, CDR1 LNHDA and CDR2 SQIVND (reference sequence). CDR3 nucleotides: TGTGCCAGTAGTACCACGACTGATCAGCCCCAGCATTTT. Translating gives CASSTTTDQPQHF.

This chain links TRBV7-2 with TRBJ2-1; 14 nucleotides agree with TRBD2. CDR3 length equals 18 residues. Germline lookup yields CDR1 SGHTA and CDR2 FQGNSA. V shed 1 base, J shed 3 bases, and the junction held 5 bases outside the gene matches. CDR3: CASSLVGTSGGLYNEQFF. CDR3 in DNA: TGTGCCAGCAGCTTAGTTGGGACTAGCGGGGGACTCTACAATGAGCAGTTCTTC.

The rearrangement links TRBV6-5 to TRBJ2-1, with 14 bases aligning to TRBD2. The CDR3 is 15 amino acids. Trimming at V came to 6 bases and at J to 10 bases, leaving 8 bases not matched to a gene. Germline lookup yields CDR1 MNHEY and CDR2 SVGAGI. The CDR3 nucleotides are TGTGCCAGCAGCCAGACTAGCGGGAGGGGAGGAGAGCAGTTCTTC. Residues: CASSQTSGRGGEQFF.

V gene TRBV27 combines with J gene TRBJ2-7; 9 nucleotides match TRBD1. This CDR3 has 15 residues. J lost 6 bases, V lost 6 bases, and 12 bases had no gene match. Germline loops: CDR1 MNHEY, CDR2 SMNVEV (reference sequence). Here the CDR3 reads CASSLGGDRAGEQYF. The DNA of the CDR3 is TGTGCCAGCAGCTTGGGGGGGGACAGGGCGGGCGAGCAGTACTTC.

V gene TRBV27 combines with J gene TRBJ1-2, with no clear D. Trimming stripped 4 bases from V and 5 bases from J, with 17 bases between. CDR1 MNHEY and CDR2 SMNVEV come from the germline V gene (reference sequence). This CDR3 has 15 amino acids. The CDR3 nucleotides read TGTGCCAGCAGTTATCGCCCGGGAGAAGGATATGGCTACACCTTC. It yields the protein CASSYRPGEGYGYTF.

This sequence joins TRBV5-1 and TRBJ2-3; possibly TRBD1 for D (5 bases). The CDR3 sequence is 13 residues long. The germline gives CDR1 SGHRS, CDR2 YFSETQ. Trimming removed 6 bases from V and 6 bases from J, with 14 bases in between. The CDR3 sequence: CASNARGADTQYF. The CDR3 region has the DNA TGCGCCAGCAATGCTAGGGGCGCGGATACGCAGTATTTT.

This chain joins TRBV7-8 and TRBJ1-5, with TRBD1 matching 8 bases. Trimming took 3 bases from V and 0 from J; bases not matched to a gene: 4. The CDR3 is made up of 16 amino acids. The germline gives CDR1 SGHVS, CDR2 FQNEAQ. The CDR3 DNA sequence: TGTGCCAGCAGCTTGATGGACAGGGTTAGCAATCAGCCCCAGCATTTT. Encoded protein: CASSLMDRVSNQPQHF.

The CDR3 here is CAGHQGANTGELFF. The CDR3, as DNA: TGTGCCGGACACCAGGGGGCGAACACCGGGGAGCTGTTTTTT. The V and J genes are TRBV6-1 and TRBJ2-2; 7 nucleotides align to TRBD1. Per germline, CDR1 MNHNS and CDR2 SASEGT. The length of the CDR3 is 14 residues. V dropped 11 bases and J dropped 0; count of bases not matched to a gene: 6.

V is TRBV19 and J is TRBJ1-1; 7 bases fit TRBD1. CDR3 length: 14 amino acids. Germline CDR1 and CDR2: LNHDA and SQIVND (reference sequence). V lost 4 bases, J lost 5 bases, and 7 bases stayed unmatched. The CDR3 protein is CASSTRQGGTEAFF. CDR3 sequence (DNA): TGTGCCAGTAGTACCCGACAGGGAGGAACTGAAGCTTTCTTT.